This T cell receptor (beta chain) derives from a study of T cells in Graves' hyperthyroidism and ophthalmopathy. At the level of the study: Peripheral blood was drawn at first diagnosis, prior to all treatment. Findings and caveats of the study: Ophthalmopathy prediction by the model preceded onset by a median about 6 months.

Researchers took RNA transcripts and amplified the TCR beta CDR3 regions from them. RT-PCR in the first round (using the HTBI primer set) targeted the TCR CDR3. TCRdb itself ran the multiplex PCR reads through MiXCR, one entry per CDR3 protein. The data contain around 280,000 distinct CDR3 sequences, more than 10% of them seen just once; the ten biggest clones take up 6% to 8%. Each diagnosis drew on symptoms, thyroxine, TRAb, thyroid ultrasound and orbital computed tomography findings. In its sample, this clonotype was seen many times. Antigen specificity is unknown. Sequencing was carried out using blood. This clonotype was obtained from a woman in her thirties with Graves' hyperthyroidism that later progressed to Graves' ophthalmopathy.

CDR3 nucleotides: TGCAGTGCTGGCCCGGGCCCCAGCAATCAGCCCCAGCATTTT. As protein: CSAGPGPSNQPQHF. V usage is TRBV20-1 and J usage is TRBJ1-5; no clear D. Trimming took off 5 bases at V and 1 base at J, with 12 bases between the two ends. The CDR3 is 14 residues long. Germline V gene sequence: CDR1 DFQATT, CDR2 SNEGSKA (reference sequence).